The entry that follows covers one T cell receptor (beta chain) sequence. Its recognized antigen is unknown. Per-base qualities were not stored, and no clone one base away is much larger. What this sample's treatment or condition label stands for: around 19 received Ad26.COV2.S at low or high dose, single or two shots; about 5 received placebo; per-sample allocation not given. Repertoires of vaccine and placebo recipients were sequenced from samples collected on day 63 after the first injection. Cohort 1b enrolled 25 adults aged 18-55 years at a single site in Boston, USA, between 29 July and 7 August 2020. Ad26.COV2.S was a replication-incompetent adenovirus type 26 vector expressing a prefusion-stabilized SARS-CoV-2 spike protein from the original Wuhan strain. This sample is drawn from a study of Ad26.COV2.S vaccination and SARS-CoV-2 variants (TCRdb year 2021). With respect to the entire study: Donors in the vaccine arm were drawn from COV1001, a multicentre, randomized, double-blind, placebo-controlled phase I-IIa trial testing Ad26.COV2.S in healthy adults. Ad26.COV2.S was administered intramuscularly at a dose of 5x10^10 or 1x10^11 viral particles, either as one shot or as two shots given 56 days apart. The specificity and breadth of SARS-CoV-2-reactive T cell receptors after Ad26.COV2.S vaccination were assessed by TCRbeta repertoire sequencing. The TCR-sequenced set comprised approximately 30 samples: about 19 Ad26.COV2.S vaccine recipients, 5 placebo recipients and 8 SARS-CoV-2 convalescent individuals. Participants in the trial were split at random into five groups of five each, receiving low-dose or high-dose Ad26.COV2.S once or twice, or else placebo on both occasions. Investigators did not know the trial group allocation while performing experiments and assessing outcomes.

According to the germline V gene (reference sequence), CDR1 reads SGHNT and CDR2 reads YYREEE. The CDR3 runs 11 residues from the cysteine to the phenylalanine. Only CDR3 DNA is held: 33 bases, read in frame from base 1. Between the V and J ends, shortened by 1 base and 6 bases respectively, the junction contains 3 bases. TCRbeta CDR3 regions were sequenced with the immunoSEQ Assay. After extraction, genomic DNA underwent amplification by bias-controlled multiplex PCR, followed by high-throughput sequencing. The original methods were these. To quantify the absolute abundance of each unique TCRbeta CDR3 region, sequences were collapsed and filtered. Usable DNA was measured by amplifying reference genes present in all nucleated cells, and TCRbeta template counts were normalized to that usable DNA to estimate T cell fraction. Repertoire TCRs were annotated as SARS-CoV-2-specific by exact matching of V gene, CDR3 amino acid sequence and J gene to a known reactive TCR set. The reference SARS-CoV-2 TCR set was obtained from MIRA and was filtered for enrichment in COVID-19-positive ImmuneCODE repertoires, whereby public or cross-reactive TCRs were removed. Using the MIRA antigens, annotated TCRs were further analysed by specific ORF or by position within an ORF. Depth was the summed frequency of annotated unique rearrangements, while breadth was defined as annotated unique rearrangements over total unique productive rearrangements. Two-sided Wilcoxon rank-sum tests were used to compare TCR breadth between groups. TCRdb took over this immuneACCESS table, retaining in-frame rearrangements with V and J assigned. Such tables are incomplete; in checked studies, under half of the missing clones stem from an unresolved V gene, and the remainder is unexplained. The DNA was the basis for D and trimming; V, J and clone size are from that table. The sample table contains around 340,000 clones; only one count was recorded for about 89% of them. The ten biggest clones cover around 4.5% of the sample.

What the research found in general, with its limitations: Non-spike TCR breadth was comparable between vaccine and placebo recipients, consistent with the vaccine containing only spike. After vaccination, spike-specific CD8+ and CD4+ T cell responses were reported to show substantial breadth. Compared with placebo recipients, Ad26.COV2.S recipients showed higher spike-specific TCR breadth (P = 0.0014). Comparing responses between vaccine doses or regimens was not something the study was powered to do. According to the authors, total T cell responses may have been underestimated by the TCR breadth and depth analyses.

The specimen was peripheral blood, collected in a trial of Ad26.COV2.S vaccine versus placebo. This TCR derives from a person aged 18-65 years who received the Ad26.COV2.S COVID-19 vaccine or a placebo. Recombination linked TRBV5-4 to TRBJ2-3, with the D gene too uncertain to name. The DNA sequence is as follows: TGTGCCAGCAGCTTGAGGGATACGCAGTATTTT. Protein translation: CASSLRDTQYF.